This TCR beta chain came from a study of blood T cell repertoires in COVID-19 (dated by TCRdb to 2019 to 2021). The study in broad terms: Collaborator samples came from the United States, Italy and Spain and covered acute and convalescent phases of COVID-19. The prospective study material was composed of cDNA or gDNA derived from T cells, B-cell-depleted T cells, or PBMCs. Deeply sampled blood TCRbeta repertoires from subjects exposed to, actively infected with, or recovered from COVID-19 were included in the dataset. The repertoires were made available in a free public database intended to serve as a resource for research on the immune response to SARS-CoV-2. Samples came from the ongoing ImmuneRACE study (first 160 participants) plus 1,254 subjects from 6 global collaborators. Nearly every sample came with metadata listing a de-identified subject ID, COVID-19 status, age in years and sex. HLA class I and class II types, where available, came from metadata supplied by the sample provider rather than from assay-based typing. Points the paper makes about the study in general: The quantity of clinical and demographic metadata differed by source and by participant and was supplied without curation.

TCRbeta CDR3 regions were amplified from genomic DNA by means of the immunoSEQ Assay, a bias-controlled multiplex PCR. On the authors' methods: Within the assay, amplification of reference gene primers was used to estimate how many nucleated cells each sample contained. To quantify the absolute abundance of each unique TCRbeta CDR3 rearrangement, sequence reads were collapsed and filtered. For each sample, productive Simpson clonality was calculated by taking the square root of Simpson's diversity index across productive rearrangements. This immuneACCESS table, as held by TCRdb, lists in-frame sequences with V and J called but not all clones. Of the missing ones, under half trace to an unresolved V gene in checked studies; the others have no known cause. That table gives V, J and clone size, and the DNA gave D and trimming. This sample comprises about 190,000 clones, around 80% of them detected only once. Roughly an eighth of the sample comes from the top ten.

Collaborating institutions collected whole blood in K2EDTA tubes following their own protocols. For TCRbeta analysis, collaborator samples were shipped as frozen whole blood, as isolated PBMCs, or as DNA extracted from either sample type. For this chain, trimming is 8 bases at the V end and 7 bases at the J end, and the number of junction bases without a gene match is 6. CDR1 is given as GTSNPN and CDR2 as SVGIG, both from the germline V gene (reference sequence). From the cysteine up to the phenylalanine, the CDR3 has a length of 11 residues. Of the read, only the CDR3 DNA is kept; its 33 bases are in frame from base 1. As to this clone: Its specific antigen is unknown. Base-call qualities are not available, and no considerably larger clone is one nucleotide away.

The specimen sequenced was peripheral blood. The chain uses TRBV30 and TRBJ1-2; 8 middle bases align to TRBD1. The clonotype comes from a man aged 25-40 years with active or convalescent COVID-19. At the DNA level, the sequence is TGTGCCGGGGCAGGGGGCTTTGGCTACACCTTC. Translated, this gives CAGAGGFGYTF.